The TCR beta chain under discussion was sequenced for a study of shared clonotypes between healthy human individuals. On this clone: The antigen remains unidentified.

The assay was immunoSEQ multiplex PCR, and TCRdb's table has in-frame clones only and misses some. This sample carries about 2 million clones, roughly 94% of them seen once, and the ten largest clones take under 0.15%. The study, taken as a whole, reports: Relative to memory subsets, naive subsets generally showed larger estimated richness.

The CDR3 has 15 amino acids. The V end lost 6 bases, the J end lost 5 bases, and 17 bases lay between the germline ends. Looked up from germline, CDR1 is KGHSH and CDR2 is LQKENI. V is TRBV18 and J is TRBJ2-1; unclear D gene. The sequence was obtained from a man younger than 35 in good health. Source material: naive CD4+ T cells sorted from blood. Indicated subset: CD45RA+ positively selected. The DNA for the CDR3 is TGTGCCAGCTCCTCGGACGATGCTCGTAACAATGAGCAGTTCTTC. Protein: CASSSDDARNNEQFF.